The entry that follows covers one T cell receptor (beta chain) sequence. Its recognized antigen is unknown. No base quality information exists; no much larger clone differs at one position. The data are from a study of shared clonotypes between healthy human individuals (dated by TCRdb to the early 2020s). Regarding the research as a whole: The cohort comprised a couple of women and three men aged 18 to 49 years. For each donor, CD4 naive and CD4 memory were each given three plates, CD8 naive was given two plates, and CD8 memory was given one plate. Blood TCR repertoires of roughly five healthy adults were deeply sequenced to estimate repertoire size and the extent of clonotype sharing between individuals. Different laboratories and diverse techniques were used to prepare libraries and sequence TCR repertoires, to increase sequencing depth and limit assay-specific biases. Per donor, leukapheresis produced somewhere between about 0.85 and 8.9 billion PBMCs. The paper as a whole reports these results and caveats: Sampling was limited to blood, and TCR repertoires in tissue likely differ from TCR repertoires in blood. The small number of donors limited the genetic and exposure-history diversity represented. About 5% of naive CD4, 3.5% of naive CD8, about 2.4% of memory CD4, and 0.35% to 0.4% of memory CD8 clonotypes were shared across several donors. Clonotypes shared by all four sorted-subset donors showed higher generation probabilities than non-shared clonotypes. Based on pairwise subsampling, the degree of clonotype sharing among donors was expected to be affected by sequencing depth. Incomplete sequencing was indicated by rarefaction of sorted-subset datasets, despite the large sequencing depth. Larger estimated clonotype richness was generally found for naive subsets than for memory subsets.

For the CD8 naive samples, CD45RO-negative cells were positively selected for CCR7, yielding a CD45RA+CCR7+ population from which TemRA cells were excluded. Donors were healthy HIV-negative adults with no recently reported acute infections or vaccinations. Every donor was a Caucasian adult residing in Nashville, Tennessee, USA. Blood was collected by leukapheresis, and PBMCs were isolated by Ficoll-Histopaque density gradient centrifugation and then cryopreserved in liquid nitrogen vapor phase. Analytical flow cytometry was used to check the purity and quantity of each magnetically sorted T cell population. Genomic DNA was isolated from every sorted fraction and measured by UV absorbance on a Nanodrop 2000c. The CDR3 sequence holds 16 residues, the cysteine and phenylalanine included. The only DNA kept is the CDR3, 48 bases in frame from the first base. From V the trimming removes 0 bases and from J it removes 7 bases, while the gene matches leave 8 bases of the junction unaccounted for. Per the germline V gene, MGHRA is the CDR1 and YSYEKL is the CDR2.

TCR CDR3 regions were amplified from genomic DNA by multiplex PCR using the deep immunoSEQ assay. Extracted genomic DNA from each cell subset was spread evenly across all wells of several immunoSEQ 96-well plates, with each plate serving as a replicate. For sorted subsets, 200 to 250 ng of genomic DNA, equivalent to around 31,000 T cell genomes, went into each replicate PCR. The purified libraries were quantified using a Qubit 3.0 fluorometer, sized with a Bioanalyzer 2100, and then quantified again using the KAPA Library Quantification kit. Every immunoSEQ 96-well plate was sequenced on a dedicated single-read 150-cycle Illumina NextSeq 550 flow cell. The authors' analysis ran thus. Because the immunoSEQ output held only junctional sequences and lacked quality scores, the filtering could not match the filtering applied to full-length reads. To assign V/J genes and CDR3, sequences were annotated against IMGT germline references using PyIR, a Python wrapper for IgBLAST v1.9. Any read was removed if the V/J assignment was weak (E-value above 1e-6), the CDR3 was missing, or the read contained stop codons, out-of-frame junctions, or ambiguous translated residues. V3J clonotypes were defined by identical inferred V gene, J gene, and CDR3 amino acid sequence. Percentage overlap between repertoires was computed as shared unique clonotypes divided by the size of the smaller repertoire. RTK rarefaction, the Chao1 estimator, and Recon v2.1 estimates of unobserved clonotypes were used to assess repertoire richness. Generation probabilities for all TCRbeta clonotypes obtained by the gDNA method from a handful of donors were computed using OLGA. TCRdb holds this immuneACCESS table with in-frame rearrangements only. Some clones are missing; in checked studies, unresolved V genes explain under half, and the rest has no known cause. From that table come the V and J calls and clone size; the DNA was used to work out D and trimming. This sample has nearly 2 million clones in its table, and roughly 94% of those were observed once. The top ten clones comprise 1% to 1.5% of the sample.

The clonotype comes from a man aged 18 to 35 in good health. The sequence links TRBV4-1 to TRBJ2-7, and TRBD2 aligns with 11 junction nucleotides. Source material: naive CD8+ T cells sorted from blood. The cell subset or site label of this sample denotes: CD45RA+CCR7+. The sequence in DNA is TGCGCCAGCAGCCAAGATCGGCTAGCGGGGGGCCAGGAGCAGTACTTC. Its coded protein is CASSQDRLAGGQEQYF.